This record looks at one TCR beta chain sequence and its context. This clonotype appeared a few times. Which antigen it targets is not known. Base quality data are lacking; no much larger clone is found one base away. Trimming at the junction amounts to 0 bases on V and 0 bases on J, and the germline ends lie 12 bases apart. The CDR3 runs 15 residues from the cysteine to the phenylalanine. Only the CDR3 DNA stays, 45 bases, in frame from base 1. CDR1 and CDR2, per the germline V gene (reference sequence), are DFQATT and SNEGSKA. This entry comes from a study of human T cells and chemical hapten exposure (dated by TCRdb to about 2021). Describing the broader study: The libraries were sequenced as a pool, and the TCR yield per sample differed mostly because of small variations in library volumes within the pool. In alopecia patients, the study followed how the peripheral blood TCR repertoire changed in vivo over primary and secondary sensitization to diphenylcyclopropenone (DPC), a hapten. Each blood RNA sample was used to sequence both TCR alpha and TCR beta chains.

The sample's time point, from its label and the paper: healthy volunteer bleed at 2 weeks. Total RNA was extracted from unfractionated whole blood collected in Tempus Blood RNA tubes. A few healthy volunteers were used as TCR sequencing controls and were bled at day 0, 2 weeks and 6 weeks. The protocol used for the library was RACE. Sequenced on a NextSeq 500. Library preparation attached unique molecular identifiers to individual cDNA molecules for quantitative, reproducible TCR counting. The original methods were these. The median number of TCRs per sample was over 85,000, ranging from about 20,000 to 750,000. V, J and CDR3 annotation of the TCR reads was performed with the Decombinator software suite. Every sample was subsampled to the same number of TCRs (28,000) for the PS versus PT1 abundance plots. Expanded TCRs were defined as absent before sensitization and observed at least eight times at the 2-week time point. In-frame beta chains were kept once TCRdb had trimmed the public reads at Q25 with fastp and called clones with MiXCR. A single entry per CDR3 protein holds the most common genes and DNA from its merged rows. The V and J calls were determined by TCRdb, not by the authors. Recorded for this sample are about 93,000 distinct CDR3 sequences; about 8.6% of them occurred a single time. About 3.1% of the sample lies in the top ten.

Beyond this particular receptor, the publication reports: DPC sensitization did not change the number of TCRs with a frequency above 1 in 1000, and there was no evidence of changes in global repertoire structure. Repeated subsampling changed both the strength of the expansion versus patch-test correlation and the threshold at which the correlation became significant.

The sequencing input was whole blood. The receptor was isolated from a female donor in good health. Some clones in this sample may be carry-over from other donors' samples. This chain joins TRBV20-1 to TRBJ2-7; the D gene is possibly TRBD1 or TRBD2, each agreeing over 5 bases. The CDR3 reads CSARDGGVASYEQYF. The nucleotides read TGCAGTGCTAGAGATGGGGGTGTGGCCTCCTACGAGCAGTACTTC.